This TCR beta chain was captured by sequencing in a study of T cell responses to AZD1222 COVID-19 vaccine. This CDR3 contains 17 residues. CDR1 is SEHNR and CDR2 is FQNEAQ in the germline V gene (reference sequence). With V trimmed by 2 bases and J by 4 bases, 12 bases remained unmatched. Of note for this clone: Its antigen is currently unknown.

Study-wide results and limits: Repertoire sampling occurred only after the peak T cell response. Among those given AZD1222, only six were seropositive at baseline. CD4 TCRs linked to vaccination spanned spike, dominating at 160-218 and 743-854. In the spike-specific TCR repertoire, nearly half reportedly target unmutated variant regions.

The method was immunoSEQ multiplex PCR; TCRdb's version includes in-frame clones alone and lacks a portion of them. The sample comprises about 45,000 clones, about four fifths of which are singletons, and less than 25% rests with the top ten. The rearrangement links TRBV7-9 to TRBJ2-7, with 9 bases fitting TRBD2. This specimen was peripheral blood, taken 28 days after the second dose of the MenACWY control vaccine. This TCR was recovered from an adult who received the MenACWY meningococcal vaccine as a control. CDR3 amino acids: CASSLIGGDSGGYEQYF. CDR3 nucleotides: TGTGCCAGCAGCTTAATAGGGGGAGATAGCGGGGGATACGAGCAGTACTTC.